These 32 T cell receptor beta chains were sequenced from one sample in a study of vaccination and CD4 T cells after COVID-19. The Oncomine TCR Beta short-read assay was what sequenced the DNA obtained from cultured CD4+ T cells. From the PCR reads, TCRdb called clonotypes with MiXCR, one entry per CDR3 protein. The table has some 14,000 distinct CDR3 sequences, more than 50% seen once; the top ten hold around 18%. Specified treatment: approximately 10-day PBMC culture with coronavirus spike peptide pools or control peptides (ViraFEST assay). These TCRs are of unknown antigen specificity. The sequencing used cultured CD4+ T cells from blood, collected after SARS-CoV-2 vaccination. These receptors originate from a human donor with COVID-19.

This chain links TRBV19 with TRBJ1-5, with unresolved D. This CDR3 region has 15 residues. The V end lost 4 bases, the J end lost 6 bases, and 16 bases lay between the germline ends. The germline V gene encodes CDR1 LNHDA and CDR2 SQIVND (reference sequence). CDR3 region: CASSNLVLDGQPQHF. CDR3 nucleotides: TGTGCCAGTAGTAATTTGGTTTTGGACGGTCAGCCCCAGCATTTT.

The V call is TRBV4-2, the J call TRBJ2-2; the D gene is possibly TRBD1 (5 bases). Trimming cost V 0 bases and J 5 bases, with 13 bases left between them. CDR3 length: 16 residues. Germline CDR1 is LGHNA and CDR2 is YNFKEQ. The chain's CDR3 is CASSQDQGVGTGELFF. CDR3 DNA: TGTGCCAGCAGCCAAGATCAGGGTGTTGGGACCGGGGAGCTGTTTTTT.

This sequence joins TRBV6-1 and TRBJ1-1; 11 positions match TRBD1. CDR3 size: 15 residues. Germline-derived CDR1 and CDR2 are MNHNS and SASEGT. V lost 7 bases and J lost 7; bases outside the gene matches: 11. CDR3 in DNA: TGTGCCAGCATCCCCCGGGACAGGGGGAAAATTGAAGCTTTCTTT. Protein product: CASIPRDRGKIEAFF.

The gene calls are TRBV11-2 and TRBJ2-5; 11 bases are a match to TRBD2. CDR1 is SGHAT, CDR2 FQNNGV, per germline. The CDR3 sequence is 18 residues long. V was clipped by 6 bases and J by 9 bases; unmatched bases: 21. This CDR3 is CASRIGWGGTSGSEAQYF. The CDR3 DNA follows: TGTGCCAGCAGGATAGGTTGGGGAGGGACTAGCGGCAGCGAGGCCCAGTACTTC.

The chain carries TRBV7-6 and TRBJ2-1, with D possibly called TRBD1 or TRBD2 (6 bases each). Trimming took off 1 base at V and 5 bases at J, with 12 bases between the two ends. CDR1 is SGHVS and CDR2 is FNYEAQ in the germline V gene. The CDR3 sequence is 15 residues long. The CDR3 DNA reads TGTGCCAGCAGCTTAGAGGGGGGTCCCGACAATGAGCAGTTCTTC. Residues: CASSLEGGPDNEQFF.

The chain is built from TRBV5-5 and TRBJ1-5; no firm D call. The CDR3 has 15 residues. From germline, CDR1 is SGHKS and CDR2 YYEKEE (reference sequence). V was trimmed by 0 bases and J by 5 bases, leaving 12 bases between them. The CDR3 spells CASSLASMVHQPQHF. DNA for the CDR3: TGTGCCAGCAGCTTGGCCTCTATGGTCCATCAGCCCCAGCATTTT.

About this clonotype: A much larger clone differs from this one at a single base, so this may be a read error. The chain couples TRBV10-3 to TRBJ2-1; 12 bases match TRBD2. CDR3 length equals 15 residues. From germline, CDR1 is ENHRY and CDR2 SYGVKD. The CDR3 bases are TGTGCCACCAGTGTCGGACTAGCGGGGAACAATGAGCAGTTCTTC. Encoded protein: CATSVGLAGNNEQFF.

This clonotype turned up a few times. CDR3 region: CSAVSGSQPQHF. The CDR3 nucleotides are TGCAGTGCAGTTTCAGGGTCGCAGCCCCAGCATTTT. The chain carries TRBV20-1 and TRBJ1-5, with D possibly TRBD1 on 5 matching bases. Germline loops: CDR1 DFQATT, CDR2 SNEGSKA (reference sequence). The CDR3 is made up of 12 amino acids. Trimming took off 6 bases at V and 7 bases at J, with 13 bases between the two ends.

This clonotype was detected a few times. The chain is built from TRBV2 and TRBJ1-2, with no clear D. This CDR3 contains 15 residues. V was trimmed by 6 bases and J by 0 bases, leaving 14 bases between them. Per germline, CDR1 SNHLY and CDR2 FYNNEI. Here the CDR3 reads CASSAAGGSNYGYTF. The CDR3 DNA follows: TGTGCCAGCAGCGCGGCTGGAGGGTCTAACTATGGCTACACCTTC.

This rearrangement joins TRBV20-1 to TRBJ1-2; D perhaps matches TRBD1 (6 bases). The CDR3 has 11 residues. Trimming cost V 8 bases and J 4 bases, with 11 bases left between them. Germline loops: CDR1 DFQATT, CDR2 SNEGSKA (reference sequence). CDR3 residues: CSLRQVYGYTF. DNA of the CDR3: TGCAGTCTACGACAGGTCTATGGCTACACCTTC.

This clonotype is a singleton in its sample. The chain links TRBV2 to TRBJ1-1, with TRBD1 identical over 9 bases. Germline values: CDR1 SNHLY, CDR2 FYNNEI. This CDR3 contains 15 residues. J was trimmed by 5 bases and V by 8 bases; bases with no gene match: 12. The DNA of the CDR3 is TGTGCCAGCCGGGACAGGGTGACCCTAGGGACTGAAGCTTTCTTT. As protein: CASRDRVTLGTEAFF.

The chain links TRBV6-1 to TRBJ1-6; 8 positions agree with TRBD1. Germline V lookup: CDR1 MNHNS, CDR2 SASEGT. CDR3 length: 15 amino acids. The V segment lost 6 bases and the J segment 5 bases; nucleotides outside the gene matches: 6. The DNA of the CDR3 is TGTGCCAGCAGCCCACAGGGGGGCGATAATTCACCCCTCCACTTT. Its translation: CASSPQGGDNSPLHF.

The chain recombines TRBV12-3 or TRBV12-4 with TRBJ2-6, with D unresolved. The CDR3 spans 17 residues. Deletions cut 1 base from V and 4 bases from J, with 14 bases between. CDR3 loop: CASSLVGLLKGANVLTF. For the CDR3, the DNA is TGTGCCAGCAGTTTAGTGGGTTTGCTAAAGGGGGCCAACGTCCTGACTTTC.

This clonotype was picked up a small number of times. The chain has TRBV11-3 and TRBJ2-5, with TRBD2 matching 12 bases. The CDR3 sequence is 17 residues long. From germline, CDR1 is SGHNT and CDR2 YENEEA. Losses at the gene ends were 2 bases for V and 5 bases for J; bases not matched to a gene: 9. DNA for the CDR3: TGTGCCAGCAGCTTAAGAGGACTAGCGGGGTCTGGGGAGACCCAGTACTTC. Translating gives CASSLRGLAGSGETQYF.

This chain joins TRBV20-1 and TRBJ2-2; D may be TRBD2 (5 bases). The germline gives CDR1 DFQATT, CDR2 SNEGSKA (reference sequence). With 6 bases removed from V and 1 base from J, the gap between germline ends came to 12 bases. CDR3 length: 14 residues. The CDR3 is CSALAQVNTGELFF. The CDR3 DNA sequence: TGCAGTGCCCTAGCCCAGGTGAACACCGGGGAGCTGTTTTTT.

The rearrangement links TRBV6-1 to TRBJ2-7, with 8 bases matching TRBD1. Germline V gene data show CDR1 as MNHNS and CDR2 as SASEGT. V lost 2 bases and J lost 2; bases outside the gene matches: 5. The CDR3 has 15 amino acids. The CDR3 reads CASSESGQVTYEQYF. CDR3 nucleotide sequence: TGTGCCAGCAGTGAATCGGGACAGGTAACCTACGAGCAGTACTTC.

The chain uses TRBV27 and TRBJ2-5, with a weak D call TRBD2 (7 bases). Between the trimmed V and J ends, which lost 3 bases and 5 bases, there was a span of 13 bases. The CDR3 loop spans 14 amino acids. Germline V gene lookup returns CDR1 MNHEY and CDR2 SMNVEV (reference sequence). The CDR3 loop reads CASSFTGGAETQYF. CDR3 nucleotide sequence: TGTGCCAGCAGTTTCACGGGGGGCGCGGAGACCCAGTACTTC.

The chain couples TRBV20-1 to TRBJ2-7; D unresolved. V lost 6 bases to trimming and J lost 3 bases, with 18 bases between them. The V gene's germline CDR1 is DFQATT and CDR2 SNEGSKA (reference sequence). CDR3 length: 14 residues. The CDR3 loop is CSARRLGQNYEQYF. CDR3 coding DNA: TGCAGTGCAAGACGGCTTGGGCAGAACTACGAGCAGTACTTC.

The gene calls are TRBV12-3 or TRBV12-4 and TRBJ1-5; no clear D. There are 14 residues in the CDR3. The V end lost 7 bases, the J end lost 1 base, and 11 bases lay between the germline ends. CDR3 region: CASTLWGSNQPQHF. DNA for the CDR3: TGTGCCAGCACCCTATGGGGAAGCAATCAGCCCCAGCATTTT.

The V gene is TRBV10-3, the J gene TRBJ2-7, with a weak D call TRBD2 (6 bases). The CDR3 is 18 amino acids. V was clipped by 0 bases and J by 0 bases, with 18 bases between them. Germline V CDR1 and CDR2: ENHRY, SYGVKD. This CDR3 is CAISESGRRDLSSYEQYF. The CDR3 DNA follows: TGTGCCATCAGTGAGTCGGGCCGTCGGGACTTAAGCTCCTACGAGCAGTACTTC.

V and J are TRBV20-1 and TRBJ1-3, with D perhaps TRBD1 (6 bases). Trimming stripped 6 bases from V and 0 bases from J, with 15 bases between. This CDR3 spans 15 amino acids. The germline V gene has CDR1 DFQATT and CDR2 SNEGSKA (reference sequence). The DNA for the CDR3 is TGCAGTGCAACCGCCCGGGACATCTCTGGAAACACCATATATTTT. Translating gives CSATARDISGNTIYF.

This chain joins TRBV2 and TRBJ1-1, with a possible D match to TRBD1 (6 bases). Trimming pared 6 bases from V and 0 bases from J, leaving 8 bases between. This CDR3 comprises 13 residues. Germline CDR1 and CDR2: SNHLY and FYNNEI. CDR3 sequence (DNA): TGTGCCAGCAGGGGGACACTGAACACTGAAGCTTTCTTT. It yields the protein CASRGTLNTEAFF.

Only one count was recorded for this clonotype. The chain combines TRBV18 with TRBJ2-5; D uncertain. Germline CDR1 KGHSH, CDR2 LQKENI. The CDR3 extends over 12 amino acids. V was pared by 2 bases and J by 4 bases, with 5 bases between. Here the CDR3 reads CASSPGIETQYF. The CDR3 DNA reads as TGTGCCAGCTCACCAGGGATAGAGACCCAGTACTTC.

The CDR3 protein is CASSPGTSVGELFF. CDR3 nucleotide sequence: TGTGCCAGCAGCCCCGGGACTAGCGTCGGGGAGCTGTTTTTT. The chain uses TRBV7-9 and TRBJ2-2; 10 bases line up with TRBD2. The CDR3 runs to 14 residues. Germline-derived CDR1 and CDR2 are SEHNR and FQNEAQ (reference sequence). J gave up 7 bases and V 5 bases, and 4 bases lay outside the gene matches.

The J gene is TRBJ1-1, the V gene TRBV11-2; D is unresolved. Trimming stripped 3 bases from V and 2 bases from J, with 13 bases between. The germline V gene encodes CDR1 SGHAT and CDR2 FQNNGV. CDR3 length: 15 residues. The CDR3 DNA reads TGTGCCAGCAGCTTGGGGATTGGCATAAACACTGAAGCTTTCTTT. Residues: CASSLGIGINTEAFF.

This clonotype was detected a few times. The J gene is TRBJ1-2, the V gene TRBV6-5, with TRBD1 identical over 7 bases. The germline CDR1 and CDR2 sequences are MNHEY and SVGAGI. V shed 2 bases, J shed 3 bases, and the junction held 9 bases outside the gene matches. The CDR3 is made up of 16 amino acids. The CDR3 DNA reads as TGTGCCAGCAGTTACCCGCCTCAGGGGGGGGACTATGGCTACACCTTC. It codes for CASSYPPQGGDYGYTF.

The V and J genes are TRBV7-2 and TRBJ2-2, with D perhaps matching TRBD1 (6 bases). The germline V gene encodes CDR1 SGHTA and CDR2 FQGNSA. Deletions cut 6 bases from V and 1 base from J, with 12 bases between. The CDR3 length is 15 residues. CDR3 region: CASRSGTQNTGELFF. CDR3 bases: TGTGCCAGCAGGTCCGGGACACAGAACACCGGGGAGCTGTTTTTT. Full variable domain (outside the CDR3, taken from reference TRBV7-2 and TRBJ2-2): GAGVSQSPSNKVTEKGKDVELRCDPISGHTALYWYRQSLGQGLEFLIYFQGNSAPDKSGLPSDRFSAERTGGSVSTLTIQRTQQEDSAVYLCASRSGTQNTGELFFGEGSRLTVL.

The V gene is TRBV6-1, the J gene TRBJ2-2, with D unclear. The CDR3 runs 15 residues. V was trimmed by 5 bases and J by 1 base, leaving 11 bases between them. Germline assignment: CDR1 MNHNS and CDR2 SASEGT. CDR3 coding DNA: TGTGCCAGCAGTAGGATGAAGCAGAACACCGGGGAGCTGTTTTTT. Its protein is CASSRMKQNTGELFF.

This clonotype has only a few counts. The rearrangement links TRBV30 to TRBJ1-5; weak D call: TRBD1 (6 bases). Germline CDR1 GTSNPN, CDR2 SVGIG (reference sequence). Between the trimmed V and J ends, which lost 4 bases and 5 bases, there was a span of 18 bases. The CDR3 runs to 15 residues. The CDR3 DNA follows: TGTGCCTGGAAGACTCCAGGGGCTGGTTATCAGCCCCAGCATTTT. Amino acids: CAWKTPGAGYQPQHF.

This clonotype has a handful of counts. This rearrangement joins TRBV20-1 to TRBJ1-2; no reliable D call. The CDR3 runs 11 residues. V was shortened by 6 bases and J by 3 bases, with 8 bases between the two germline ends. Germline loops: CDR1 DFQATT, CDR2 SNEGSKA (reference sequence). CDR3 in DNA: TGCAGTGCCACAGAAGACTATGGCTACACCTTC. It is translated as CSATEDYGYTF.

CDR3 in amino acids: CATHDSLSSNQPQHF. The CDR3 DNA reads as TGTGCCACCCATGACAGCCTTAGTAGCAATCAGCCCCAGCATTTT. The rearrangement joins TRBV28 to TRBJ1-5, with D maybe TRBD1 (5 bases). Trimming removed 10 bases from V and 0 bases from J, with 16 bases in between. From germline, CDR1 is MDHEN and CDR2 SYDVKM. CDR3 length: 15 amino acids. Combining the CDR3 with reference TRBV28 and TRBJ1-5 gives the whole variable domain DVKVTQSSRYLVKRTGEKVFLECVQDMDHENMFWYRQDPGLGLRLIYFSYDVKMKEKGDIPEGYSVSREKKERFSLILESASTNQTSMYLCATHDSLSSNQPQHFGDGTRLSIL.

This clonotype was detected only a few times. The chain combines TRBV7-8 with TRBJ1-2; TRBD1 might be the D (6 bases). The CDR3 covers 14 residues. V lost 1 base and J 8 bases, leaving 14 bases between the germline ends. CDR1 is SGHVS, CDR2 FQNEAQ, per germline. The chain's CDR3 is CASSLGAGARGYTF. CDR3 coding DNA: TGTGCCAGCAGCTTAGGTGCAGGGGCAAGGGGCTACACCTTC.